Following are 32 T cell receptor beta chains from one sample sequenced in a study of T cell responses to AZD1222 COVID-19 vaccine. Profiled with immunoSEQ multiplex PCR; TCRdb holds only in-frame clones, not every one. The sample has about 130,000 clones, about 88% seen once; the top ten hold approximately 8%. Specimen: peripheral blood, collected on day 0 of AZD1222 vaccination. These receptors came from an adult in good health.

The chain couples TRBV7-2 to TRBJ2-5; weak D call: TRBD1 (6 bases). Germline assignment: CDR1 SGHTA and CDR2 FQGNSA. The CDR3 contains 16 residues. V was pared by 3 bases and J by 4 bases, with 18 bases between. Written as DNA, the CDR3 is TGTGCCAGCAGCTTGGGACCACAGGGTTCGGGAGAGACCCAGTACTTC. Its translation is CASSLGPQGSGETQYF.

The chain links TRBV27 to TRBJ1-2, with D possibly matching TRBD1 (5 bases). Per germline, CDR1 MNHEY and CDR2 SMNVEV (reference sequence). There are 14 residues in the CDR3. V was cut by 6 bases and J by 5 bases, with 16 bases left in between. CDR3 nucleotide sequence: TGTGCCAGCAGCCAGGGTGCCACTGGGTATGGCTACACCTTC. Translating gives CASSQGATGYGYTF.

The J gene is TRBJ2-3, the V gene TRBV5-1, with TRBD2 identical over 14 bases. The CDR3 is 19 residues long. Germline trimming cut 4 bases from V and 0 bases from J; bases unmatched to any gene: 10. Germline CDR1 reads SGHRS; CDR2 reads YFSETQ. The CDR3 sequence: CASSLRGTSGGTSTDTQYF. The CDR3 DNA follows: TGCGCCAGCAGCCTCCGGGGGACTAGCGGGGGCACTAGCACAGATACGCAGTATTTT.

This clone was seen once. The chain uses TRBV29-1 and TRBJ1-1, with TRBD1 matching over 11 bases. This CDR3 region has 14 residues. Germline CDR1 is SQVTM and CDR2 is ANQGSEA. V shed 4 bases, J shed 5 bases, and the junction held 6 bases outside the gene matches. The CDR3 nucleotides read TGCAGCGTTGCTTTCGGGACAGGGGGGACTGAAGCTTTCTTT. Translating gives CSVAFGTGGTEAFF.

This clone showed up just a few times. CDR3 DNA sequence: TGCGCCAGCAGTAACGAGCAAGGGCCGCAGTTCTTC. Residues: CASSNEQGPQFF. The rearrangement joins TRBV10-1 to TRBJ2-1; D ambiguous. This CDR3 has 12 amino acids. V gave up 5 bases and J gave up 12 bases, with 14 bases separating them. Germline assignment: CDR1 WNHNN and CDR2 SYGVQD (reference sequence).

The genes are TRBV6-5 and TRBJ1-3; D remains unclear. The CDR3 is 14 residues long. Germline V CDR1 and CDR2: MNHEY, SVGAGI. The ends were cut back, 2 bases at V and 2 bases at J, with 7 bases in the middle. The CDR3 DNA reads TGTGCCAGCAGTTACATCGGTACTGGAAACACCATATATTTT. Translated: CASSYIGTGNTIYF.

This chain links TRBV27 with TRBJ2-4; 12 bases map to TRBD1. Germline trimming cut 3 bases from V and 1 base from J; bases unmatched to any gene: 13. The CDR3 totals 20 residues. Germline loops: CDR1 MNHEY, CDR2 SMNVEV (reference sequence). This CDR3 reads CASSFETGTGGRRAKNIQYF. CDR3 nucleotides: TGTGCCAGCAGTTTCGAAACCGGGACAGGGGGCCGTAGGGCCAAAAACATTCAGTACTTC.

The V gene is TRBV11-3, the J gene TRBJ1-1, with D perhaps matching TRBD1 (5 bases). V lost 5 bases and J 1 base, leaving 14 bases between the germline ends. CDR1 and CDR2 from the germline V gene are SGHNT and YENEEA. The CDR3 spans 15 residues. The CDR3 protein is CASSQGGSPNTEAFF. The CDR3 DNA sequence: TGTGCCAGCAGCCAGGGAGGTTCGCCGAACACTGAAGCTTTCTTT. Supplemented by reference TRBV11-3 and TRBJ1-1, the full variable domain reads EAGVVQSPRYKIIEKKQPVAFWCNPISGHNTLYWYLQNLGQGPELLIRYENEEAVDDSQLPKDRFSAERLKGVDSTLKIQPAELGDSAVYLCASSQGGSPNTEAFFGQGTRLTVV.

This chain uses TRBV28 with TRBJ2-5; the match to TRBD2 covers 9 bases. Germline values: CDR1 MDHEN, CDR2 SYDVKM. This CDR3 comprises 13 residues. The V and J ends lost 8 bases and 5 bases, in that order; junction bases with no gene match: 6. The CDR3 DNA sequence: TGTGCCAGCTGCGGGGGGGCCGGGGAGACCCAGTACTTC. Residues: CASCGGAGETQYF.

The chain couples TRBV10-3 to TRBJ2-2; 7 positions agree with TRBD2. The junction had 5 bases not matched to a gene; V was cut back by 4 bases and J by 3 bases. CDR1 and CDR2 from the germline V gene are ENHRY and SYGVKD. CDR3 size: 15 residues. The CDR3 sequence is CAISVRGGDTGELFF. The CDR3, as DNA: TGTGCCATCAGTGTTCGCGGGGGAGACACCGGGGAGCTGTTTTTT.

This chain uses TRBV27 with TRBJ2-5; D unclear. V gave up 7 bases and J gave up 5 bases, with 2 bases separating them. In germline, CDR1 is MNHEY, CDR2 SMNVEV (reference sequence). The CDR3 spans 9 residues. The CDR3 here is CASNETQYF. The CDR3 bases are TGTGCCAGCAATGAGACCCAGTACTTC.

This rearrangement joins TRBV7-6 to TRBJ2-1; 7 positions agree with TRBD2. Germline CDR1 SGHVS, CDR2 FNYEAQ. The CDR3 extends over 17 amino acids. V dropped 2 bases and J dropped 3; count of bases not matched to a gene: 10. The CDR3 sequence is CASSLLSGGSDYNEQFF. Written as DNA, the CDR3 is TGTGCCAGCAGCTTATTGTCCGGCGGGAGTGACTACAATGAGCAGTTCTTC.

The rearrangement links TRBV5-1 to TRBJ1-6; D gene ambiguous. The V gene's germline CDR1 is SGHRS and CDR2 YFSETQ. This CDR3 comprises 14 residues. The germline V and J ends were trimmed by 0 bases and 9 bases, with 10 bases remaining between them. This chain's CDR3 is CASSLGPGSSPLHF. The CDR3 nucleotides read TGCGCCAGCAGCTTGGGCCCGGGGAGTTCACCCCTCCACTTT.

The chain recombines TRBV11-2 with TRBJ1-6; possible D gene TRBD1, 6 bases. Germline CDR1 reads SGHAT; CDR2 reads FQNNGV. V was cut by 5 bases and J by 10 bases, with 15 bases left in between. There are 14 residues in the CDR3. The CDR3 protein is CASSIGTIQSPLHF. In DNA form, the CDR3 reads TGTGCCAGCAGCATCGGGACAATTCAGTCACCCCTCCACTTT. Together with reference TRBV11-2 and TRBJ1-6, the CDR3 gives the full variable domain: EAGVAQSPRYKIIEKRQSVAFWCNPISGHATLYWYQQILGQGPKLLIQFQNNGVVDDSQLPKDRFSAERLKGVDSTLKIQPAKLEDSAVYLCASSIGTIQSPLHFGNGTRLTVT.

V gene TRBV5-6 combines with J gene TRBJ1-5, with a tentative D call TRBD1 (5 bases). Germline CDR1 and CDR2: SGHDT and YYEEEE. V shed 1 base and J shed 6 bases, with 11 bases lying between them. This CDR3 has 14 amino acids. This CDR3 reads CASSLMQGSQPQHF. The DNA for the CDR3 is TGTGCCAGCAGCTTGATGCAGGGATCTCAGCCCCAGCATTTT.

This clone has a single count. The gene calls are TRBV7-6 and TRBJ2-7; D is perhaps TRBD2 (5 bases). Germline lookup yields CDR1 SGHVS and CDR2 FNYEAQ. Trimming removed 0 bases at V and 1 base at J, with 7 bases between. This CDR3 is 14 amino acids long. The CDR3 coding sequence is TGTGCCAGCAGCTTAGCGCGCGGGTCCTACGAGCAGTACTTC. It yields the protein CASSLARGSYEQYF.

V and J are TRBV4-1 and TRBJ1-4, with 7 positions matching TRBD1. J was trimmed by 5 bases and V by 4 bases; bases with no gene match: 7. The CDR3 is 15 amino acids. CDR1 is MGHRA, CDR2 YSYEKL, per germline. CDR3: CASSPPDRPNEKLFF. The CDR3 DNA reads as TGCGCCAGCAGCCCACCGGACAGGCCCAATGAAAAACTGTTTTTT.

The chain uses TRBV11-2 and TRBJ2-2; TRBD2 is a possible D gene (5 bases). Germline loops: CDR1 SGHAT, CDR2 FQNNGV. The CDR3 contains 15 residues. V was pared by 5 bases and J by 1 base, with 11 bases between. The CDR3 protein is CASSLRTGNTGELFF. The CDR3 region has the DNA TGTGCCAGCAGCCTCAGGACTGGGAACACCGGGGAGCTGTTTTTT.

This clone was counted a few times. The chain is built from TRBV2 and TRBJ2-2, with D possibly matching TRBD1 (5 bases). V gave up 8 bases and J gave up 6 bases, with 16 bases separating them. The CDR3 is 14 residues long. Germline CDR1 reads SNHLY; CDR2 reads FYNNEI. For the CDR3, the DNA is TGTGCCAGCCGCCGGCTGGGGCTGTCCGGGGAGCTGTTTTTT. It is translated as CASRRLGLSGELFF.

The CDR3 nucleotides are TGTGCCAGCAGCCCCCGGGCGCTTAGCGGGGGGGCGGGGAATGAGCAGTTCTTC. Encoded protein: CASSPRALSGGAGNEQFF. This chain links TRBV7-3 with TRBJ2-1; TRBD2 agrees at 11 bases. The CDR3 contains 18 residues. J gave up 7 bases and V 5 bases, and 16 bases lay outside the gene matches. Germline values: CDR1 SGHTA, CDR2 FQGTGA.

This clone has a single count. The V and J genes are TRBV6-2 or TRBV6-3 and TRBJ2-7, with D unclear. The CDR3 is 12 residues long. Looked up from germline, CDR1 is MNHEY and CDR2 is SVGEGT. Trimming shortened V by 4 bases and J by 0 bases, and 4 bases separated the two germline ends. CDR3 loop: CASSFPSYEQYF. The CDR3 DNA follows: TGTGCCAGCAGTTTTCCCTCCTACGAGCAGTACTTC.

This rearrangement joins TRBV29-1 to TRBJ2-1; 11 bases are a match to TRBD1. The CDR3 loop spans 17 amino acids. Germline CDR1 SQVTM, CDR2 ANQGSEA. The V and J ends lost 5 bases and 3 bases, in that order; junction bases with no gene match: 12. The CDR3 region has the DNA TGCAGCGTTACCCTTTTAAGGGACAGGGGGAACTACAATGAGCAGTTCTTC. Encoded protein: CSVTLLRDRGNYNEQFF.

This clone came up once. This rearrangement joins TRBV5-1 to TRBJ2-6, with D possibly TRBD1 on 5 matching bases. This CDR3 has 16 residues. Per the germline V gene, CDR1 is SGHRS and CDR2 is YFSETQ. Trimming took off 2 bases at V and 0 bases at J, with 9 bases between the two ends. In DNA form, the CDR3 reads TGCGCCAGCAGCTTTGGACAAATCTCTGGGGCCAACGTCCTGACTTTC. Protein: CASSFGQISGANVLTF.

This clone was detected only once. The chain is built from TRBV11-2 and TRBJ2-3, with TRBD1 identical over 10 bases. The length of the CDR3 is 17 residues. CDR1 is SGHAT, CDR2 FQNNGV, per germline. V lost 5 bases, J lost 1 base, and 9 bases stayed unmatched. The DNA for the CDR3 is TGTGCCAGCAGCCCGGCAGCCGGGACAGGGGGCACAGATACGCAGTATTTT. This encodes CASSPAAGTGGTDTQYF.

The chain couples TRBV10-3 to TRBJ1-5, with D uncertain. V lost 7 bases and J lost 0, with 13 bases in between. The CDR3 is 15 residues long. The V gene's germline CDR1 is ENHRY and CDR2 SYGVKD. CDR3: CAIKPGESSNQPQHF. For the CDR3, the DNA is TGTGCCATCAAGCCGGGAGAGAGTAGCAATCAGCCCCAGCATTTT.

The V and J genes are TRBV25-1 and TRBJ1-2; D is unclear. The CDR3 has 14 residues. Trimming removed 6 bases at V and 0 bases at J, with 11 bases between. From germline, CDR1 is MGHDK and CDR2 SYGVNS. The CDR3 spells CASRTSGANYGYTF. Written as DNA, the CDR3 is TGTGCCAGCAGAACATCCGGAGCTAACTATGGCTACACCTTC.

The CDR3 DNA follows: TGTGCCAGTAGTCCCCGGGGAACCGGGGAGCTGTTTTTT. This translates into CASSPRGTGELFF. V gene TRBV19 combines with J gene TRBJ2-2; TRBD2 might be the D (5 bases). CDR1 is LNHDA and CDR2 is SQIVND in the germline V gene (reference sequence). The CDR3 consists of 13 residues. V gave up 5 bases and J gave up 5 bases, with 9 bases separating them.

For the CDR3, the DNA is TGTGCCAGCAGCCTTTTCGGAACAACTAATGAAAAACTGTTTTTT. Translating gives CASSLFGTTNEKLFF. The chain has TRBV11-2 and TRBJ1-4; D gene uncertain. This CDR3 has 15 amino acids. CDR1 is SGHAT, CDR2 FQNNGV, per germline. V was trimmed by 5 bases and J by 0 bases, leaving 10 bases between them.

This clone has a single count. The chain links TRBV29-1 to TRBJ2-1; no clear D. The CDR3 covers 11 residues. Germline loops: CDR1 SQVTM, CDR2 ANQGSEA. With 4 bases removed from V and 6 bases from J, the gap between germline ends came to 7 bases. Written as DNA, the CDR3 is TGCAGCGTTGGTATGGGCAATGAGCAGTTCTTC. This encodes CSVGMGNEQFF.

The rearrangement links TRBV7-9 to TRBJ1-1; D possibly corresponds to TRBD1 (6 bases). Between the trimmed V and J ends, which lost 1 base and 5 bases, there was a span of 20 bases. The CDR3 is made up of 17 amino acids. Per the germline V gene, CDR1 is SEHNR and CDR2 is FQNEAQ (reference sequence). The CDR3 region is CASSLGGLGRGRTEAFF. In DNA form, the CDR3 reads TGTGCCAGCAGCTTAGGGGGTTTGGGCAGGGGAAGGACTGAAGCTTTCTTT.

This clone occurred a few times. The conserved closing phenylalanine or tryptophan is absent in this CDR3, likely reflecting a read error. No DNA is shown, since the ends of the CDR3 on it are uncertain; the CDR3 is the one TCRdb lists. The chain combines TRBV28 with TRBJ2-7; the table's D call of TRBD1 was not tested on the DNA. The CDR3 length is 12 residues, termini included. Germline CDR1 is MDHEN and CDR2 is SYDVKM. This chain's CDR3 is CASNRGQGAFLL.

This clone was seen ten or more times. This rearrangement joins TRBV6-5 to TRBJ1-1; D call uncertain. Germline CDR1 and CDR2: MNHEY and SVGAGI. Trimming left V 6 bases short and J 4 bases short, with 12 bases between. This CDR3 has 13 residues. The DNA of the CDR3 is TGTGCCAGCAGCCCAATCTGGGGCACTGAAGCTTTCTTT. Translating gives CASSPIWGTEAFF.